This paragraph reports one T cell receptor (beta chain). This specimen comes from a study of blood T cell repertoires in COVID-19. Study background: The United States, Italy and Spain supplied acute and convalescent COVID-19 samples.

V was clipped by 0 bases and J by 4 bases; unmatched bases: 5. The germline gives CDR1 GTSNPN, CDR2 SVGIG (reference sequence). The CDR3 loop spans 15 amino acids. In the original analysis: Cell counts per sample came from amplifying reference gene primers. Clones were sequenced by immunoSEQ multiplex PCR, and TCRdb holds only the in-frame ones, with some missing. The V and J calls and the clone size are those of that table, but D and trimming were determined from the DNA. Seen here are around 200,000 clones, roughly 80% observed once, and the top ten hold 10%. This chain links TRBV30 with TRBJ2-2; 7 nucleotides match TRBD2. The sequenced sample consisted of peripheral blood. This receptor was obtained from a woman of 80 years or more with acute or convalescent COVID-19. The CDR3 is CAWSVGGALTGELFF. The CDR3 DNA reads as TGTGCCTGGAGTGTGGGAGGGGCCCTCACCGGGGAGCTGTTTTTT.